This is a list of T cell receptor beta chains from one sample in a study of cytomegalovirus exposure and HLA in healthy donors. The repertoire was sequenced with immunoSEQ multiplex PCR; TCRdb's copy has only in-frame clones and lacks some. This sample carries tens of thousands of clones, roughly 78% of them seen once, and the ten largest clones take 4% to 4.5%. The sequencing input was PBMCs. The receptors shown here come from a man aged 35 to 55 in good health and CMV-seronegative. The CDR3 runs from the conserved cysteine through the conserved F or W. D genes are given only for firm matches. Size is omitted from some rows. Given values are once, few, many or a class for expanded clones.

V gene,clone size,J gene,D gene,CDR3 DNA,CDR3 protein
TRBV5-6,NA,TRBJ1-1,NA,TGTGCCAGCAGCTTACGGGGGTTAAACACTGAAGCTTTCTTT,CASSLRGLNTEAFF
TRBV7-2,NA,TRBJ1-5,NA,TGTGCCAGCAGCTTGCAGGGGCCGACTCAGCCCCAGCATTTT,CASSLQGPTQPQHF
TRBV4-1,NA,TRBJ1-2,TRBD1,TGCGCCAGCACACGACAGGGGCGGTATGGCTACACCTTC,CASTRQGRYGYTF
TRBV28,NA,TRBJ1-1,NA,TGTGCCAGCAGTTTATCGGGGACACTTAATGAAGCTTTCTTT,CASSLSGTLNEAFF
TRBV4-1,NA,TRBJ2-3,NA,TGCGCCAGCAGCCAAGAAAGGAGGGGTACAGATACGCAGTATTTT,CASSQERRGTDTQYF
TRBV7-6,NA,TRBJ2-3,TRBD2,TGTGCCAGCAGACCTGGGACTAGCGGGAGCACAGATACGCAGTATTTT,CASRPGTSGSTDTQYF
TRBV6-5,few,TRBJ1-2,TRBD1,TGTGCCAGCAGACGGACAGGGAATAGTGTTGGCTACACCTTC,CASRRTGNSVGYTF
TRBV9,NA,TRBJ2-4,TRBD1,TGTGCCAGCAGCGTAGGTGGACAGGGGGCTTCCAAAAACATTCAGTACTTC,CASSVGGQGASKNIQYF
TRBV9,few,TRBJ2-7,TRBD1,TGTGCCAGCAGCGTAGCCGGGACAGGGAACTCCTACGAGCAGTACTTC,CASSVAGTGNSYEQYF
TRBV6-1,few,TRBJ2-3,TRBD2,TGTGCCAGCAGTGAACCCCGCGGGAGTGCGGATACGCAGTATTTT,CASSEPRGSADTQYF
TRBV7-2,NA,TRBJ2-1,NA,TGTGCCAGCAGCAATAGAAGGTTAGCGGAGGGGAATGAGCAGTTCTTC,CASSNRRLAEGNEQFF
TRBV5-1,NA,TRBJ2-7,TRBD1,TGCGCCAGCAGCTTGGGCCCCGGGACAGGGGAAGGCGAGCAGTACTTC,CASSLGPGTGEGEQYF
TRBV11-2,NA,TRBJ2-7,TRBD2,TGTGCCAGCAGCCCTAGCGGGAGAGTCAACGAGCAGTACTTC,CASSPSGRVNEQYF
TRBV6-5,NA,TRBJ2-2,TRBD2,TGTGCCAGCAGTTACGGGACTAGCGGAGGTGCCGGGGAGCTGTTTTTT,CASSYGTSGGAGELFF
TRBV19,NA,TRBJ1-5,TRBD1,TGTGCCAGTAGTCCTCCGGAGGGACAGCCTTATCAGCCCCAGCATTTT,CASSPPEGQPYQPQHF
TRBV9,NA,TRBJ2-1,TRBD2,TGTGCCAGCAGCGGGACTAGCGGGGTTAACTCCTACAATGAGCAGTTCTTC,CASSGTSGVNSYNEQFF
TRBV2,NA,TRBJ2-1,TRBD2,TGTGCCAGCAGTGAAGCCGTCTTCCCTAGCGGCTCTTACAATGAGCAGTTCTTC,CASSEAVFPSGSYNEQFF
TRBV25-1,NA,TRBJ1-3,TRBD1,TGTGCCAGCAGTGCTCCGGACAGGTTCTCTGGAAACACCATATATTTT,CASSAPDRFSGNTIYF
TRBV28,NA,TRBJ2-7,TRBD2,TGTGCCAGCAGTTTACGGACTAGCGGAGCCTACGAGCAGTACTTC,CASSLRTSGAYEQYF
TRBV18,NA,TRBJ2-3,TRBD2,TGTGCCAGCTCACACTTAGCGGGAGTGACAGATACGCAGTATTTT,CASSHLAGVTDTQYF
TRBV19,NA,TRBJ1-2,NA,TGTGCCAGTAGTTCCCAAGCGGGGACCCCCTATGGCTACACCTTC,CASSSQAGTPYGYTF
TRBV19,once,TRBJ2-2,NA,TGTGCCAGTAGTATGTCTGACAGGACCGGGGAGCTGTTTTTT,CASSMSDRTGELFF
TRBV5-5,NA,TRBJ2-7,TRBD1,TGTGCCAGCAGCTTGGGGCCCGGACAGGGAGGCTCCTACGAGCAGTACTTC,CASSLGPGQGGSYEQYF
TRBV7-6,NA,TRBJ1-4,TRBD1,TGTGCCAGCAGCCGCGGGACAGGGGTTAATGAAAAACTGTTTTTT,CASSRGTGVNEKLFF
TRBV6-1,NA,TRBJ2-2,NA,TGTGCCAGCAGTGAATATCTCGCCGGGGAGCTGTTTTTT,CASSEYLAGELFF
TRBV5-5,NA,TRBJ2-7,TRBD2,TGTGCCAGCAGCGGCCTACTAGCGGAGAGCTCCTACGAGCAGTACTTC,CASSGLLAESSYEQYF
TRBV6-1,NA,TRBJ1-5,NA,TGTGCCAGCAGTGACAGGGGTATAAGCAATCAGCCCCAGCATTTT,CASSDRGISNQPQHF
TRBV6-6,few,TRBJ2-3,TRBD2,TGTGCCAGCAGTGCGCGTAGCGGGGCGAACACAGATACGCAGTATTTT,CASSARSGANTDTQYF
TRBV7-3,once,TRBJ2-1,TRBD2,TGTGCCAGCAGCTCAGGACTAGTCCCCTACAATGAGCAGTTCTTC,CASSSGLVPYNEQFF
TRBV5-4,NA,TRBJ1-1,TRBD1,TGTGCCAGCAGCTCGCGTCCGACAGGGGCCGCCTCTAACACTGAAGCTTTCTTT,CASSSRPTGAASNTEAFF
TRBV7-6,NA,TRBJ1-5,NA,TGTGCCAGCAGCTGGACAAGAAATCAGCCCCAGCATTTT,CASSWTRNQPQHF
TRBV28,many,TRBJ1-1,NA,TGTGCCAGCAGGCCTTTGGGGCTCAGCGTTTGGAACACTGAAGCTTTCTTT,CASRPLGLSVWNTEAFF
TRBV5-4,NA,TRBJ2-5,TRBD2,TGTGCCAGCAGCTTGGGGACTAGCGGGAGGGGGGAGACCCAGTACTTC,CASSLGTSGRGETQYF
TRBV28,NA,TRBJ1-2,NA,TGTGCCAGCCAGGGGATAGGTTATGGCTACACCTTC,CASQGIGYGYTF
TRBV7-2,NA,TRBJ2-7,TRBD1,TGTGCCAGCAGGAACGGGACAGTTACCTACGAGCAGTACTTC,CASRNGTVTYEQYF
TRBV7-2,NA,TRBJ1-1,NA,TGTGCCAGCAGGAACCCGGGAAGAGAAGCTTTCTTT,CASRNPGREAFF
TRBV12-5,NA,TRBJ2-1,TRBD2,TGTGCTAGTGGTATGGCCGGGACTAGCGGGGGGGGGAATGAGCAGTTCTTC,CASGMAGTSGGGNEQFF
TRBV27,NA,TRBJ2-2,NA,TGTGCCAGCAGTAGCGAAAGGAACACCGGGGAGCTGTTTTTT,CASSSERNTGELFF
TRBV6-1,NA,TRBJ1-3,NA,TGTGCCAGCAGTGAAGTCCTGGGGCTGGGAGGAGGAAACACCATATATTTT,CASSEVLGLGGGNTIYF
TRBV6-5,NA,TRBJ1-1,NA,TGTGCCAGCAGTTACCCGAGTCAGGGGTCCGCCACTGAAGCTTTCTTT,CASSYPSQGSATEAFF
TRBV19,NA,TRBJ2-5,TRBD1,TGTGCCAGTAGTAGAACCCCGGACAGGTCAGAGACCCAGTACTTC,CASSRTPDRSETQYF
TRBV4-2,once,TRBJ2-3,NA,TGTGCCAGCAGCCAAGATCCACGAGGGAGAGGATCCACAGATACGCAGTATTTT,CASSQDPRGRGSTDTQYF
TRBV6-1,NA,TRBJ1-5,NA,TGTGCCAGCAGTGAAGCCGTACAGGGCAATCAGCCCCAGCATTTT,CASSEAVQGNQPQHF
TRBV30,NA,TRBJ1-2,NA,TGTGCCTGGAGTTCGACTGGCGGCTACACCTTC,CAWSSTGGYTF
TRBV4-1,NA,TRBJ1-2,NA,TGCGCCAGCAGCCAAGATAAGGGGAGGGGGTATGGCTACACCTTC,CASSQDKGRGYGYTF
TRBV13,NA,TRBJ2-7,NA,TGTGCCAGCAGACTCGGAGGGCCTGGAGCCGAGCAGTACTTC,CASRLGGPGAEQYF
TRBV19,NA,TRBJ2-2,TRBD1,TGTGCCAGTAGTATTTATGGGGGACAGGGAGGGAACACCGGGGAGCTGTTTTTT,CASSIYGGQGGNTGELFF
TRBV5-1,NA,TRBJ2-2,TRBD1,TGCGCCAGCAGCCCAGGGGGCTTGGGCACCGGGGAGCTGTTTTTT,CASSPGGLGTGELFF
TRBV19,NA,TRBJ2-5,TRBD2,TGTGCCAGTAGTTTAGGGCCCGGACTAGCGGGAGAAGAGACCCAGTACTTC,CASSLGPGLAGEETQYF
TRBV9,NA,TRBJ2-1,TRBD2,TGTGCCAGCAGCGTAGGGGCTAGCGGGAGGGCAAATGAGCAGTTCTTC,CASSVGASGRANEQFF